A selection of T cell receptor beta chains follows, all from one sample in a study of control samples from healthy donors and cancer patients. Sequencing used immunoSEQ multiplex PCR; TCRdb keeps in-frame clones, though not all of them. The table includes 90,000 to 150,000 clones, roughly 88% detected once. Sequencing input: blood. All receptors derive from a man aged 35 to 55 in good health. Each CDR3 is given with its conserved first and last residue. Fields, in order: V gene, J gene, D gene, clone size, CDR3 DNA, CDR3 protein. The D gene is left open where the match is weak. A clone size is listed for some rows: how often the clone was seen (once, few, many), or a class if it is expanded.

>TRBV7-3|TRBJ1-1|NA|NA
TGTGCCAGCAGCTTAACGCGTTCAGGGGAGTCGGCTTTCTTT
CASSLTRSGESAFF
>TRBV3-1/TRBV3-2|TRBJ1-1|TRBD1|NA
TGTGCCAGCAGCGTGGGACAGGGTAGGACTGAAGCTTTCTTT
CASSVGQGRTEAFF
>TRBV5-1|TRBJ1-4|TRBD1|NA
TGCGCCAGCAGCTCGACAGGGCCTAATGAAAAACTGTTTTTT
CASSSTGPNEKLFF
>TRBV9|TRBJ2-7|TRBD2|NA
TGTGCCAGCAGCGTAGAGGGTAGCGGGGCGTACGAGCAGTACTTC
CASSVEGSGAYEQYF
>TRBV19|TRBJ1-2|NA|NA
TGTGCCAGTAGTCTGCCAGGTGGCTACACCTTC
CASSLPGGYTF
>TRBV19|TRBJ1-2|NA|NA
TGTGCCAGTAGTATGAATTCTCGGCAGGGCTATGGCTACACCTTC
CASSMNSRQGYGYTF
>TRBV7-9|TRBJ2-7|NA|once
TGTGCCTCTTCTACCGGCACGTACGAGCAGTACTTC
CASSTGTYEQYF
>TRBV2|TRBJ2-7|NA|NA
TGTGCCAGCAGGCAAGATATAGACGAGCAGTACTTC
CASRQDIDEQYF
>TRBV27|TRBJ1-2|NA|NA
TGTGCCAGCAGAGCGAGGGGCTGGGACCGAAACTATGGCTACACCTTC
CASRARGWDRNYGYTF
>TRBV3-1/TRBV3-2|TRBJ1-3|NA|NA
TGTGCCAGCAGTCTCGGACAGCCTGGAAACACCATATATTTT
CASSLGQPGNTIYF
>TRBV24-1|TRBJ2-2|TRBD2|NA
TGTGCCACCAGTGAGACTAGCGGGAATCACGGGGAGCTGTTTTTT
CATSETSGNHGELFF
>TRBV5-1|TRBJ2-3|TRBD1|NA
TGCGCCAGCAGCTTGAGCGGACAGGGGGCGGAAGATACGCAGTATTTT
CASSLSGQGAEDTQYF
>TRBV4-3|TRBJ1-5|NA|NA
TGCGCCAGCAGCCAAGATACGGATAGCAATCAGCCCCAGCATTTT
CASSQDTDSNQPQHF
>TRBV28|TRBJ2-7|TRBD2|NA
TGTGCCAGCAGTTTCTCCCTAGCGGGGCTCTCCTACGAGCAGTACTTC
CASSFSLAGLSYEQYF
>TRBV25-1|TRBJ1-5|NA|once
TGTGCCAGCAGTCCCCGGGGGTCAGGGGAAAGCAATCAGCCCCAGCATTTT
CASSPRGSGESNQPQHF
>TRBV7-9|TRBJ1-6|NA|NA
TGTGCCAGCAGCCCGCCCAGGGATAATTCACCCCTCCACTTT
CASSPPRDNSPLHF
>TRBV6-2/TRBV6-3|TRBJ2-3|TRBD2|NA
TGTGCCAGCAGTTACCCTGCGGGGGGGCTGCCAGATACGCAGTATTTT
CASSYPAGGLPDTQYF
>TRBV5-6|TRBJ2-7|NA|NA
TGTGCCAGCAGCTCAATAAGCTCCTACGAGCAGTACTTC
CASSSISSYEQYF
>TRBV2|TRBJ2-1|NA|NA
TGTGCCAGCAGTGAATTTACGGACAATGAGCAGTTCTTC
CASSEFTDNEQFF
>TRBV30|TRBJ2-7|NA|once
TGTGCCTGGGGGGGAGGCGGACCTCGAGAGCAGTACTTC
CAWGGGGPREQYF
>TRBV5-1|TRBJ1-1|TRBD1|NA
TGCGCCAGCAGCTCGGGTCGGGCGACAGGGGGGAACACTGAAGCTTTCTTT
CASSSGRATGGNTEAFF
>TRBV1|TRBJ2-5|NA|NA
TGCACCAGCACACAGGTAAGGGGGAGGGAGACCCAGTACTTC
CTSTQVRGRETQYF
>TRBV5-1|TRBJ1-2|NA|NA
TGCGCCAGCAGCTTTATGGACGGAAACTATGGCTACACCTTC
CASSFMDGNYGYTF
>TRBV7-9|TRBJ2-4|NA|NA
TGTGCCAGCAGCGGCGCAGGTGAGGACATTCAGTACTTC
CASSGAGEDIQYF
>TRBV12-5|TRBJ2-3|TRBD2|NA
TGTGCTAGTGGTTTGGTTACCCTAGCGGGGGGGCCTCCAGATACGCAGTATTTT
CASGLVTLAGGPPDTQYF
>TRBV9|TRBJ2-7|NA|NA
TGTGCCAGCAGCGTAGCGGCAGGGACCTACGAGCAGTACTTC
CASSVAAGTYEQYF
>TRBV11-2|TRBJ2-2|NA|once
TGTGCCAGCAGCCAAATCCTTGGGGCAGAGGTAAAAACCGGGGAGCTGTTTTTT
CASSQILGAEVKTGELFF
>TRBV27|TRBJ2-4|NA|once
TGTGCCAGCAGTTTTAGGGGGGTAGGCAAAAACATTCAGTACTTC
CASSFRGVGKNIQYF
>TRBV10-1|TRBJ2-1|TRBD2|NA
TGCGCCAGCAGTGCAAGCGGGGGGGCTGATGAGCAGTTCTTC
CASSASGGADEQFF
>TRBV7-2|TRBJ1-1|TRBD1|few
TGTGCCAGCAGCGAAAGGACAGGGAGGGGCACTGAAGCTTTCTTT
CASSERTGRGTEAFF
>TRBV19|TRBJ2-7|NA|NA
TGTGCCAGTAGTATTAGTCGGGGCGAGCAGTACTTC
CASSISRGEQYF
>TRBV24-1|TRBJ2-5|NA|NA
TGTGCCACCAGCCACCACCGAGAGGAACCTTACCAAGAGACCCAGTACTTC
CATSHHREEPYQETQYF
>TRBV9|TRBJ2-1|NA|NA
TGTGCCAGCAGCGTAGGTGAAGGTACCTACAATGAGCAGTTCTTC
CASSVGEGTYNEQFF
>TRBV11-2|TRBJ1-2|NA|NA
TGTGCCAGCAGCTTAATAGGGGTTGGGAGCTATGGCTACACCTTC
CASSLIGVGSYGYTF
>TRBV29-1|TRBJ2-1|TRBD1|NA
TGCAGCGCGCATGGGACAGGCATAGTTAAGCAGTTCTTC
CSAHGTGIVKQFF
>TRBV7-9|TRBJ2-7|NA|few
TGTGCCAGCAGCTTTCAAGGTCTCCCGGGCCCCTACGAGCAGTACTTC
CASSFQGLPGPYEQYF
>TRBV4-3|TRBJ2-5|TRBD2|NA
TGCGCCAGCAGCCTGGGACTAGCGAAAGAGACCCAGTACTTC
CASSLGLAKETQYF
>TRBV25-1|TRBJ2-3|NA|NA
TGTGCCAGCAGTGAAGGGGGGAGGGATACGCAGTATTTT
CASSEGGRDTQYF
>TRBV6-5|TRBJ1-4|NA|NA
TGTGCCAGCAGGGTTAATGAAAAACTGTTTTTT
CASRVNEKLFF
>TRBV15|TRBJ1-3|NA|NA
TGTGCCACCAGCCGAGGGGCTAATGGAAACACCATATATTTT
CATSRGANGNTIYF
>TRBV29-1|TRBJ2-7|TRBD1|NA
TGCAGCGCCAGGACAGGGAGCAACGAGCAGTACTTC
CSARTGSNEQYF